The 14 T cell receptor beta chains listed next were all sequenced from one sample in a study of T-cell reconstitution after alpha-beta-depleted transplantation in children. TCRbeta library preparation incorporated unique molecular identifiers. MiXCR was run by TCRdb on the PCR reads, yielding one entry per CDR3 protein. The sample records hundreds of thousands of distinct CDR3 sequences, around 15% being singletons. The source was PBMCs, mostly from graft donor cells, collected 360 days after TCRalphabeta/CD19-depleted stem cell transplant. These TCRs come from a male patient aged 10 to 17 who had a stem cell transplant for acute lymphoblastic leukemia, so the T cells may come from the graft donor.

This rearrangement joins TRBV12-3 or TRBV12-4 to TRBJ2-7; D perhaps matches TRBD2 (5 bases). CDR3 length equals 15 residues. V lost 6 bases and J lost 3, with 18 bases in between. In DNA, the CDR3 is TGTGCCAGCAGCCTTAGGGTAACGACTAACTACGAGCAGTACTTC. It specifies CASSLRVTTNYEQYF.

This chain connects TRBV11-2 to TRBJ2-1; TRBD2 matches at 7 bases. The CDR3 sequence is 17 residues long. Germline trimming cut 5 bases from V and 0 bases from J; bases unmatched to any gene: 10. CDR1 SGHAT and CDR2 FQNNGV come from the germline V gene. DNA for the CDR3: TGTGCCAGCAGCGATCTAACTAGCGTGAGCTCCTACAATGAGCAGTTCTTC. This translates into CASSDLTSVSSYNEQFF.

This clonotype was seen many times. The V gene is TRBV12-3 or TRBV12-4, the J gene TRBJ2-5; D remains unclear. The CDR3 has 13 residues. Trimming took off 1 base at V and 5 bases at J, with 8 bases between the two ends. In DNA form, the CDR3 reads TGTGCCAGCAGTTTAGGAAGGGTGGAGACCCAGTACTTC. Residues: CASSLGRVETQYF.

This clonotype occurred many times. V is TRBV15 and J is TRBJ2-2; 7 bases line up with TRBD1. Germline V lookup: CDR1 LNHNV, CDR2 YYDKDF (reference sequence). This CDR3 is built from 16 residues. The V gene end was trimmed by 1 base and the J gene end by 3 bases; junction bases not matched to a gene: 5. The CDR3 region is CATSRGWGQYTGELFF. CDR3 coding DNA: TGTGCCACCAGCAGAGGTTGGGGACAGTACACCGGGGAGCTGTTTTTT.

There are a few counts of this clonotype. The CDR3 DNA is TGCAGTGCCATACCTGGGACAGCCCTAACCTATGGCTACACCTTC. This encodes CSAIPGTALTYGYTF. V gene TRBV20-1 combines with J gene TRBJ1-2; 7 bases are shared with TRBD1. Trimming cost V 6 bases and J 4 bases; bases outside gene matches: 14. Germline V gene sequence: CDR1 DFQATT, CDR2 SNEGSKA (reference sequence). The CDR3 is 15 residues long.

In its sample, this clonotype was seen a few times. The chain carries TRBV7-2 and TRBJ2-3; D is ambiguous. Germline V gene data show CDR1 as SGHTA and CDR2 as FQGNSA. The length of the CDR3 is 16 residues. Trimming took 7 bases from V and 2 from J, leaving 19 bases between them. Here the CDR3 DNA reads TGTGCCAGCAACCCTGATCTGGACCCGTTCACAGATACGCAGTATTTT. As protein: CASNPDLDPFTDTQYF.

This sequence joins TRBV29-1 and TRBJ1-2, with a possible D match to TRBD1 (6 bases). Germline CDR1 SQVTM, CDR2 ANQGSEA. The CDR3 spans 12 residues. The V gene lost 6 bases and the J gene lost 0 bases, with 8 bases spanning the gap. The CDR3 nucleotides read TGCAGCGTGGACAGTTCTAACTATGGCTACACCTTC. This sequence encodes CSVDSSNYGYTF.

This chain joins TRBV4-1 and TRBJ2-7, with a weak D call TRBD1 (6 bases). Trimming removed 5 bases at V and 0 bases at J, with 11 bases between. The CDR3 spans 14 residues. Germline V gene lookup returns CDR1 MGHRA and CDR2 YSYEKL. CDR3 region: CASSKRTVSYEQYF. The CDR3 DNA reads as TGCGCCAGCAGCAAACGGACAGTCTCCTACGAGCAGTACTTC.

This clonotype has more than one count but fewer than ten. The CDR3 is CSAERSSGRETQYF. CDR3 DNA: TGCAGTGCTGAGAGGTCCAGCGGGAGGGAGACCCAGTACTTC. The chain carries TRBV20-1 and TRBJ2-5; 9 bases are shared with TRBD2. The CDR3 contains 14 residues. The J segment lost 5 bases and the V segment lost 5 bases, leaving 9 bases of the junction unmatched. Germline assignment: CDR1 DFQATT and CDR2 SNEGSKA (reference sequence).

This sequence joins TRBV20-1 and TRBJ2-4; possibly TRBD1 for D (6 bases). The CDR3 contains 14 residues. Per germline, CDR1 DFQATT and CDR2 SNEGSKA (reference sequence). The V and J ends lost 5 bases and 1 base respectively, with 12 bases between them. The CDR3 DNA reads TGCAGTGCTCCCCGACAGGTTGCCAAAAACATTCAGTACTTC. It is translated as CSAPRQVAKNIQYF.

This clonotype was recorded a few times. The chain combines TRBV10-3 with TRBJ2-1; D not resolved. The CDR3 extends over 13 amino acids. V was trimmed by 0 bases and J by 3 bases, leaving 3 bases between them. Germline V CDR1 and CDR2: ENHRY, SYGVKD. Here the CDR3 reads CAISESSYNEQFF. The CDR3 DNA is TGTGCCATCAGTGAGTCGAGCTACAATGAGCAGTTCTTC.

The sample holds a few counts of this clonotype. This chain joins TRBV29-1 and TRBJ2-7; 8 bases are shared with TRBD1. Looked up from germline, CDR1 is SQVTM and CDR2 is ANQGSEA. Trimming cost V 6 bases and J 2 bases; bases outside gene matches: 3. The CDR3 has 12 amino acids. The CDR3 DNA sequence: TGCAGCGTGGGACAGGCAACCTACGAGCAGTACTTC. It is translated as CSVGQATYEQYF.

This clonotype was picked up one time. The chain is built from TRBV5-8 and TRBJ2-3, with TRBD1 as a possible D gene (6 bases). The CDR3 is 16 amino acids. Trimming left V 3 bases short and J 3 bases short, with 17 bases between. The germline V gene has CDR1 SGHTS and CDR2 YDEGEE. The CDR3 nucleotides are TGTGCCAGCAGCTCCAGGGGTCCTGGCGTGACAGATACGCAGTATTTT. The encoded protein is CASSSRGPGVTDTQYF.

The genes are TRBV20-1 and TRBJ2-1; D may be TRBD1 or TRBD2 (5 bases each). V was trimmed by 0 bases and J by 7 bases, leaving 13 bases between them. The CDR3 is made up of 14 amino acids. Germline CDR1 is DFQATT and CDR2 is SNEGSKA (reference sequence). CDR3 DNA: TGCAGTGCTAGAGACTGGGGGTTTGGGAATGAGCAGTTCTTC. It specifies CSARDWGFGNEQFF.